The 16 T cell receptor beta chains below all came from one sample that was sequenced in a study of shared clonotypes between healthy human individuals. TCRdb's copy holds only in-frame clones and misses some; the assay was immunoSEQ multiplex PCR. The repertoire holds roughly 450,000 clones, with 79% as singletons. Sequences were obtained from PBMCs. The source of these receptors is a woman aged 40-49 years in good health. Some clones in this sample may be carry-over from other donors' samples.

The chain has TRBV18 and TRBJ1-2; 7 nucleotides agree with TRBD1. Germline V gene lookup returns CDR1 KGHSH and CDR2 LQKENI. The CDR3 consists of 17 residues. Trimming at V came to 2 bases and at J to 1 base, leaving 10 bases not matched to a gene. The CDR3 here is CASSPLGTAVLNYGYTF. For the CDR3, the DNA is TGTGCCAGCTCACCATTAGGGACAGCTGTACTTAACTATGGCTACACCTTC.

The genes are TRBV30 and TRBJ1-5; D call uncertain. There are 13 residues in the CDR3. Germline CDR1 and CDR2: GTSNPN and SVGIG (reference sequence). V lost 2 bases and J lost 4, with 9 bases in between. In DNA form, the CDR3 reads TGTGCCTGGAGTTCTATGGCTAATCAGCCCCAGCATTTT. Its translation is CAWSSMANQPQHF.

The rearrangement joins TRBV5-1 to TRBJ2-1; D unclear. CDR3 size: 14 residues. V was cut by 0 bases and J by 5 bases, with 9 bases left in between. Per the germline V gene, CDR1 is SGHRS and CDR2 is YFSETQ. This CDR3 reads CASSLAVPDNEQFF. The CDR3 region has the DNA TGCGCCAGCAGCTTGGCCGTCCCAGACAATGAGCAGTTCTTC.

The chain carries TRBV14 and TRBJ2-2; D gene unclear. Germline CDR1 SGHDN, CDR2 FVKESK. V lost 1 base and J 4 bases, leaving 4 bases between the germline ends. This CDR3 region has 13 residues. This CDR3 reads CASSQVSTGELFF. CDR3 nucleotides: TGTGCCAGCAGCCAAGTGAGCACCGGGGAGCTGTTTTTT.

The J gene is TRBJ2-4, the V gene TRBV30; 8 bases align to TRBD2. V lost 0 bases, J lost 7 bases, and 5 bases stayed unmatched. The germline V gene encodes CDR1 GTSNPN and CDR2 SVGIG (reference sequence). This CDR3 contains 14 residues. CDR3 sequence: CAWSVGLAGNIQYF. In DNA, the CDR3 is TGTGCCTGGAGTGTAGGGCTAGCGGGTAACATTCAGTACTTC.

J is TRBJ2-1 and V is TRBV2, with D perhaps TRBD1 (6 bases). Trimming cost V 7 bases and J 4 bases, with 14 bases left between them. Looked up from germline, CDR1 is SNHLY and CDR2 is FYNNEI. This CDR3 comprises 14 residues. The CDR3 nucleotides read TGTGCCAGCAATGCCCGGGACAAGTACAATGAGCAGTTCTTC. This gives the protein CASNARDKYNEQFF.

The rearrangement uses TRBV11-2 and TRBJ2-5; D may be TRBD1 or TRBD2 (5 bases each). Germline CDR1 SGHAT, CDR2 FQNNGV. CDR3 length: 14 amino acids. V was clipped by 3 bases and J by 4 bases, with 12 bases between them. CDR3 in DNA: TGTGCCAGCAGCTTCAGAGGGGTCGTAGAGACCCAGTACTTC. Protein: CASSFRGVVETQYF.

The rearrangement joins TRBV5-1 to TRBJ2-3; D is ambiguous. The CDR3 extends over 16 amino acids. Trimming left V 0 bases short and J 2 bases short, with 13 bases between. Germline V gives CDR1 SGHRS, CDR2 YFSETQ. The CDR3 sequence: CASSLEARAPTDTQYF. The CDR3 DNA is TGCGCCAGCAGCTTGGAGGCTAGAGCCCCCACAGATACGCAGTATTTT.

The chain is built from TRBV15 and TRBJ1-4, with D possibly matching TRBD1 (6 bases). The CDR3 spans 14 residues. The V and J ends lost 9 bases and 6 bases respectively, with 17 bases between them. CDR1 is LNHNV, CDR2 YYDKDF, per germline (reference sequence). CDR3 sequence reads: CATQHGAGDEKLFF. The CDR3 DNA reads TGTGCCACGCAGCACGGGGCAGGGGATGAAAAACTGTTTTTT.

This clone was detected once. The rearrangement uses TRBV10-2 and TRBJ2-2, with D uncertain. V dropped 7 bases and J dropped 1 base, with 7 bases sitting between them. CDR1 WSHSY and CDR2 SAAADI come from the germline V gene. This CDR3 comprises 13 residues. In nucleotides, the CDR3 is TGCGCCAGCAATGACAAGAACACCGGGGAGCTGTTTTTT. This encodes CASNDKNTGELFF.

The rearrangement joins TRBV7-3 to TRBJ2-2, with 10 positions matching TRBD2. The length of the CDR3 is 17 residues. J was trimmed by 4 bases and V by 5 bases; bases with no gene match: 10. CDR1 is SGHTA, CDR2 FQGTGA, per germline. The CDR3 region is CASSPDISGRPTGELFF. CDR3 DNA: TGTGCCAGCAGCCCCGATATTAGCGGGAGGCCCACCGGGGAGCTGTTTTTT.

The gene calls are TRBV2 and TRBJ2-5; D may be TRBD1 (6 bases). Trimming pared 1 base from V and 2 bases from J, leaving 11 bases between. Germline loops: CDR1 SNHLY, CDR2 FYNNEI. The CDR3 consists of 15 residues. The CDR3 DNA follows: TGTGCCAGCAGTGAAGACCAGGGGAGACAAGAGACCCAGTACTTC. As protein: CASSEDQGRQETQYF.

The chain employs TRBV6-6 and TRBJ2-1, with D uncertain. The germline CDR1 and CDR2 sequences are MNHNY and SVGAGI (reference sequence). The ends were cut back, 0 bases at V and 4 bases at J, with 7 bases in the middle. The CDR3 length is 14 residues. The DNA of the CDR3 is TGTGCCAGCAGTTACTCCGGGCTATACAATGAGCAGTTCTTC. Residues: CASSYSGLYNEQFF.

The chain carries TRBV7-9 and TRBJ1-2; 10 bases align to TRBD1. Trimming cost V 3 bases and J 4 bases; bases outside gene matches: 5. In germline, CDR1 is SEHNR, CDR2 FQNEAQ (reference sequence). The CDR3 contains 15 residues. CDR3 nucleotides: TGTGCCAGCAGCTTCCCGGGACAGGGGCCCTATGGCTACACCTTC. It translates to CASSFPGQGPYGYTF.

A remark on this clone: A much larger clone lies a single base off, so this may be a read error. The chain carries TRBV11-2 and TRBJ2-2; D call uncertain. Trimming pared 6 bases from V and 2 bases from J, leaving 4 bases between. The length of the CDR3 is 12 residues. The V gene's germline CDR1 is SGHAT and CDR2 FQNNGV. The CDR3 loop reads CASSLNTGELFF. The CDR3 DNA follows: TGTGCCAGCAGTTTAAACACCGGGGAGCTGTTTTTT.

The sample holds a few counts of this clone. The rearrangement joins TRBV18 to TRBJ2-3, with 11 bases identical to TRBD2. V lost 6 bases, J lost 6 bases, and 11 bases stayed unmatched. The CDR3 covers 16 residues. The germline V gene has CDR1 KGHSH and CDR2 LQKENI. The CDR3 nucleotides are TGTGCCAGCTCGGAGTTACTAGCGGGAGTTGGTGATACGCAGTATTTT. It codes for CASSELLAGVGDTQYF. The entire variable domain, with the rest obtained from reference TRBV18 and TRBJ2-3, is as follows: NAGVMQNPRHLVRRRGQEARLRCSPMKGHSHVYWYRQLPEEGLKFMVYLQKENIIDESGMPKERFSAEFPKEGPSILRIQQVVRGDSAAYFCASSELLAGVGDTQYFGPGTRLTVL.